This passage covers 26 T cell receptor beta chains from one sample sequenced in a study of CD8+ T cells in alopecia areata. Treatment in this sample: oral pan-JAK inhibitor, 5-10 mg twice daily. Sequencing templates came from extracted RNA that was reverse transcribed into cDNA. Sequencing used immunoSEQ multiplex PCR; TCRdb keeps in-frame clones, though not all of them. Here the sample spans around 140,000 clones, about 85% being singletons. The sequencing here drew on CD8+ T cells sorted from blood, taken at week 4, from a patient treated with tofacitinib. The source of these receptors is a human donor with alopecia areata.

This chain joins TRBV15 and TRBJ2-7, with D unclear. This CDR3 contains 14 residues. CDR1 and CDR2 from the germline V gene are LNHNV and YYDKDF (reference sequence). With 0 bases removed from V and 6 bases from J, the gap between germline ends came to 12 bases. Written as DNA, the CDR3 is TGTGCCACCAGCAGAGAGTCTCAGGCAGTCGAGCAGTACTTC. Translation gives CATSRESQAVEQYF.

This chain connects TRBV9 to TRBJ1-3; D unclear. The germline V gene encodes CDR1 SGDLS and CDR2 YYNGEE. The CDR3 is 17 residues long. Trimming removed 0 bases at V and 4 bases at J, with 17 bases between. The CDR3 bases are TGTGCCAGCAGCGTAGATCACGGACCTCTGGCCGGAAACACCATATATTTT. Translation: CASSVDHGPLAGNTIYF.

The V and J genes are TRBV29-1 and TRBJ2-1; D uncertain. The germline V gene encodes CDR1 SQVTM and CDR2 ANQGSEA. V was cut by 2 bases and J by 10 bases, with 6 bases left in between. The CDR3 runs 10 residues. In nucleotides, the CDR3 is TGCAGCGTTGAAACTCGAGAGCAGTTCTTC. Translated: CSVETREQFF.

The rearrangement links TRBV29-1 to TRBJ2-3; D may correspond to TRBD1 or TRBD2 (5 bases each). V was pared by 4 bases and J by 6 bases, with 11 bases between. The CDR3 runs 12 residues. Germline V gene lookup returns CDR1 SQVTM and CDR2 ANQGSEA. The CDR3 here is CSVGGSTDTQYF. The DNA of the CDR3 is TGCAGCGTTGGGGGGTCGACGGATACGCAGTATTTT.

CDR3 protein: CATRGPNEQFF. The DNA for the CDR3 is TGCGCCACCCGGGGGCCCAATGAGCAGTTCTTC. The chain carries TRBV10-2 and TRBJ2-1; D is perhaps TRBD1 or TRBD2 (6 bases each). The CDR3 has 11 amino acids. Trimming removed 10 bases at V and 6 bases at J, with 10 bases between. The germline CDR1 and CDR2 sequences are WSHSY and SAAADI.

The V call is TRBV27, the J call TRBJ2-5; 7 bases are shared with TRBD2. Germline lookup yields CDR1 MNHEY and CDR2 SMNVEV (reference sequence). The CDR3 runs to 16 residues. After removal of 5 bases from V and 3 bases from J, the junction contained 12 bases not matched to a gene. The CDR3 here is CASSTSEAAGEETQYF. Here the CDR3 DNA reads TGTGCCAGCAGTACCTCGGAGGCGGCGGGGGAAGAGACCCAGTACTTC.

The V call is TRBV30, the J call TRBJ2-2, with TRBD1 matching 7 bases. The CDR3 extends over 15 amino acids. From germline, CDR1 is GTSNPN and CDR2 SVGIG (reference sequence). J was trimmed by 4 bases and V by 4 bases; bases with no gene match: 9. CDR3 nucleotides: TGTGCCTGGAACCCGGGGACAGTATCCACCGGGGAGCTGTTTTTT. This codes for CAWNPGTVSTGELFF.

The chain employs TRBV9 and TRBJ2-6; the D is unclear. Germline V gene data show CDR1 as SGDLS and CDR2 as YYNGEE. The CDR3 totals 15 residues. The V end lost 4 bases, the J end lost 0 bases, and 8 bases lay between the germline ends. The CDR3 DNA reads TGTGCCAGCAGCCCCCCTAGCTCTGGGGCCAACGTCCTGACTTTC. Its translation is CASSPPSSGANVLTF.

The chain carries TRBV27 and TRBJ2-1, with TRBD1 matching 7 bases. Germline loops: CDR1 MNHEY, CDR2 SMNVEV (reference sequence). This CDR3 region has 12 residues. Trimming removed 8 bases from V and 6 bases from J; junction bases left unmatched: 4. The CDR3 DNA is TGTGCCAGCCTGACAGGGCTCAATGAGCAGTTCTTC. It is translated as CASLTGLNEQFF.

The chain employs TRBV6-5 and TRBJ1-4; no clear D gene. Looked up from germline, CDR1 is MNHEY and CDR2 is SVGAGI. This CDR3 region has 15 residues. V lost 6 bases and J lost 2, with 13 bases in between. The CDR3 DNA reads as TGTGCCAGCAGCGCCTTAGACGGTACTAATGAAAAACTGTTTTTT. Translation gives CASSALDGTNEKLFF.

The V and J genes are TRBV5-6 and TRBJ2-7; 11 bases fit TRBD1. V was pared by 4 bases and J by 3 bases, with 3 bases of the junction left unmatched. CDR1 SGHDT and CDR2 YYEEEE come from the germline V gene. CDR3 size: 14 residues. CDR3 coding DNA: TGTGCCAGCAGCCCGGGACAGGGGGGCTACGAGCAGTACTTC. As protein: CASSPGQGGYEQYF.

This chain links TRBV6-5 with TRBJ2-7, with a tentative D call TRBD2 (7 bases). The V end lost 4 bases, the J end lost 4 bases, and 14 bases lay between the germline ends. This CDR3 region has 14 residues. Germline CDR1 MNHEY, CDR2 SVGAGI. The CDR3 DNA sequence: TGTGCCAGCAGTTTCCTACAGGGAGGGTACGAGCAGTACTTC. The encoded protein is CASSFLQGGYEQYF.

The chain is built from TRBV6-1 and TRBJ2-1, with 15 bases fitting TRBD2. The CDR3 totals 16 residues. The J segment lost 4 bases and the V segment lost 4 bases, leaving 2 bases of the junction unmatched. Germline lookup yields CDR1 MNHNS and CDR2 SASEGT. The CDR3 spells CASSAGLAGGYNEQFF. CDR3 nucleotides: TGTGCCAGCAGTGCCGGACTAGCGGGAGGGTACAATGAGCAGTTCTTC.

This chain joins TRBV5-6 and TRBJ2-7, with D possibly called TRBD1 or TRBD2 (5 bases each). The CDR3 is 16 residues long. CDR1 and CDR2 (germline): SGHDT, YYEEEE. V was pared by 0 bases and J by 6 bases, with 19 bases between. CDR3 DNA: TGTGCCAGCAGCTTGGTGGAGTTGGGGGTGGTCAGCGAGCAGTACTTC. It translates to CASSLVELGVVSEQYF.

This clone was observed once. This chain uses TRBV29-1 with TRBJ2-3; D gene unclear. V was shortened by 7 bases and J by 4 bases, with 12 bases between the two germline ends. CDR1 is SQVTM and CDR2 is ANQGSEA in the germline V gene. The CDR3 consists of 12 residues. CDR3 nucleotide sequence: TGCAGCGCGCTTGGTAATGCAGATACGCAGTATTTT. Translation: CSALGNADTQYF.

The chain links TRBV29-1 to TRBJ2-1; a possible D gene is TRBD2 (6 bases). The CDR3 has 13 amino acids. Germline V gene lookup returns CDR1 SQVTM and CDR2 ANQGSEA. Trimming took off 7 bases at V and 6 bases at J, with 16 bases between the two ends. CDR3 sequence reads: CSGDSGVRNEQFF. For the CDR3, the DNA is TGCAGCGGGGACTCTGGAGTACGCAATGAGCAGTTCTTC.

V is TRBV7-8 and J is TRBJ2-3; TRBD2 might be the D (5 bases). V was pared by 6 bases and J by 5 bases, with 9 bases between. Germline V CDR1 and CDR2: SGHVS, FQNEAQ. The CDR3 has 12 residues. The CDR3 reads CASRSGKDTQYF. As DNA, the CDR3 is TGTGCCAGCAGATCCGGGAAAGATACGCAGTATTTT.

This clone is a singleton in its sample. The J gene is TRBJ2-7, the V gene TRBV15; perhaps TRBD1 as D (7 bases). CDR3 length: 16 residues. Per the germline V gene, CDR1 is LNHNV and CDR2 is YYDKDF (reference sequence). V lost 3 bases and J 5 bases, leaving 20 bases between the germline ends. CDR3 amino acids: CATSSGWQGGRHEQYF. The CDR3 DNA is TGTGCCACCAGCAGCGGTTGGCAGGGGGGTCGGCACGAGCAGTACTTC.

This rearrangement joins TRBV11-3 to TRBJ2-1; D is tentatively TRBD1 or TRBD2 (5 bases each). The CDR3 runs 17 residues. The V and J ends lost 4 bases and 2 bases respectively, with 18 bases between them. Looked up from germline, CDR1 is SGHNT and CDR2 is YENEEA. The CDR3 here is CASSSWSGTPPYNEQFF. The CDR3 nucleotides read TGTGCCAGCAGCTCATGGTCCGGGACCCCACCCTACAATGAGCAGTTCTTC.

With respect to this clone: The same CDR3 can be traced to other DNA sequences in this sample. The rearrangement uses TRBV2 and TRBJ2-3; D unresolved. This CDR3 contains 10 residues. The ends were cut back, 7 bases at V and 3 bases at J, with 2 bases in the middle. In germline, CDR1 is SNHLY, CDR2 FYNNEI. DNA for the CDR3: TGTGCCAGCACGACAGATACGCAGTATTTT. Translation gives CASTTDTQYF.

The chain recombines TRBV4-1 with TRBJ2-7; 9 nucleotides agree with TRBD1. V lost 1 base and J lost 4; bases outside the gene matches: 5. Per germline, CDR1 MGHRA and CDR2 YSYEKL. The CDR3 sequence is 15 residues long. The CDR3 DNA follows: TGCGCCAGCAGCCAAGCCGGGACAGGGCGGTACGAGCAGTACTTC. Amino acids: CASSQAGTGRYEQYF.

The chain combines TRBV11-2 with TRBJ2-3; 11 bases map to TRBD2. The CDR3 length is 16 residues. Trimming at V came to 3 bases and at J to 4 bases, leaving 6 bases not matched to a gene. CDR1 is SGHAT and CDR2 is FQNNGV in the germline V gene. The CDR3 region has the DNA TGTGCCAGCAGCTTTACTAGCGGGGGTGTCGCAGATACGCAGTATTTT. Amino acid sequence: CASSFTSGGVADTQYF.

DNA of the CDR3: TGTGCCAGCAGTCCCCCGGAAGCCTACGAGCAGTACTTC. This codes for CASSPPEAYEQYF. The J gene is TRBJ2-7, the V gene TRBV25-1; no definite D call. This CDR3 comprises 13 residues. V was trimmed by 5 bases and J by 2 bases, leaving 10 bases between them. In germline, CDR1 is MGHDK, CDR2 SYGVNS.

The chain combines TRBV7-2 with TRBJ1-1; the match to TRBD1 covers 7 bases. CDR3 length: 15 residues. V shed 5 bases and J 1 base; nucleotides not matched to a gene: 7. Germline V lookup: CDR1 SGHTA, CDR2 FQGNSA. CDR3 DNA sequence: TGTGCCAGCAGCCCCTGGGACAGCCAGAACACTGAAGCTTTCTTT. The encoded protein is CASSPWDSQNTEAFF.

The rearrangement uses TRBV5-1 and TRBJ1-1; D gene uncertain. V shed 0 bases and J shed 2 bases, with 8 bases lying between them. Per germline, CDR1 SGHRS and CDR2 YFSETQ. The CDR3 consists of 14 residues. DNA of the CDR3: TGCGCCAGCAGCTTGGTGGCGGGCAACACTGAAGCTTTCTTT. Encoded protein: CASSLVAGNTEAFF.

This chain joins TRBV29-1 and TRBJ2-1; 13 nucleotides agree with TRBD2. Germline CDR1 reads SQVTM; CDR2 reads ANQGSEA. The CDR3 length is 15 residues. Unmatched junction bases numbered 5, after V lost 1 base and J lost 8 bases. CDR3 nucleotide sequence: TGCAGCGTTGAAGGGGGGACTAGCGGGATCTATGAGCAGTTCTTC. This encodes CSVEGGTSGIYEQFF.